This entry is about one T cell receptor beta chain. The PCR contained 60 Vbeta and 13 Jbeta primers. Produced via immunoSEQ multiplex PCR; TCRdb's table is partial and in-frame only. The data show 160,000 or so clones, with around four fifths seen just once and around 4.1% held by the top ten. This sample stems from a study of cytomegalovirus exposure and HLA in healthy donors. The CDR3 is made up of 15 amino acids. Trimming cost V 5 bases and J 6 bases; bases outside gene matches: 8. Germline V CDR1 and CDR2: SGHTA, FQGNSA. When sampled, the donors appeared nominally healthy, though they likely had unrecorded immune exposures.

Sequenced: PBMCs. The receptor comes from a man aged 50 to 60 in good health and CMV-seropositive. The genes are TRBV7-2 and TRBJ2-2, with TRBD2 matching over 8 bases. The CDR3 region has the DNA TGTGCCAGCAGCCGAACCAGAGCGGGAGCCGGGGAGCTGTTTTTT. It specifies CASSRTRAGAGELFF. Full variable domain (missing parts from reference TRBV7-2 and TRBJ2-2): GAGVSQSPSNKVTEKGKDVELRCDPISGHTALYWYRQSLGQGLEFLIYFQGNSAPDKSGLPSDRFSAERTGGSVSTLTIQRTQQEDSAVYLCASSRTRAGAGELFFGEGSRLTVL.